This T cell receptor beta chain was captured by sequencing in a study of response to subunit inactivated influenza vaccine (dated by TCRdb to the late 2010s). At the level of the whole study: To follow how T cells responded to a trivalent subunit inactivated influenza vaccine, the researchers relied on deep quantitative profiling of the T cell receptor repertoire.

To note about this clonotype: Its antigen remains undetermined. No quality values exist for individual bases; no much larger clone is one base distant.

The library was generated by RT-PCR. Instrument used: Illumina HiSeq 2500. Clones were called with MiXCR by TCRdb after fastp trimmed the public reads at Q25, and only in-frame beta chains were retained. Rows with one shared CDR3 protein collapse into an entry with the most common genes and DNA. The sample table contains more than 700,000 distinct CDR3 sequences; only one count was recorded for approximately 21% of them. In total, the top ten clones hold 10% of the sample. Taken from cysteine to phenylalanine, the CDR3 has 15 residues. Left in the record is the CDR3 DNA by itself, 45 bases read in frame from the first base. V is cut back by 4 bases and J by 4 bases, with 6 bases in the junction unmatched. From the germline V gene, CDR1 is SGHRS and CDR2 is YFSETQ. Overall results and qualifications from the work: According to the authors, only a limited number of new T cells may be recruited by each seasonal influenza vaccination.

The sequence is built from TRBV5-1 and TRBJ2-3; 10 junctional bases match TRBD2. The receptor was derived from a man aged 50-60 years who received an inactivated influenza vaccine. Donor details come from another sample of the same person, matched by shared clones. This specimen was PBMCs from blood, taken 4 to 6 days after vaccination. The nucleotide sequence reads TGCGCCAGCAGCCCCCAGCGGGGGGGCGCAGATACGCAGTATTTT. This gives the protein CASSPQRGGADTQYF.